This T cell receptor (beta chain) stems from a study of cytomegalovirus exposure and HLA in healthy donors. Study findings and constraints: On later analysis, the bulk of CMV-associated TCR beta chains appeared to be HLA-restricted.

The PCR used 60 Vbeta and 13 Jbeta primers. The protocol was immunoSEQ multiplex PCR, while the TCRdb copy is restricted to in-frame clones and leaves out a portion. The data show 90,000 to 150,000 clones, with around 79% seen just once and 3% to 4% held by the top ten. Whereas donors were nominally healthy upon sampling, unrecorded immune exposures were probable. With regard to this clone: The antigen remains undetermined.

With 0 bases clipped from V and 8 bases from J, the junction kept 10 bases outside the gene matches. The germline V gene has CDR1 LGHNA and CDR2 YNFKEQ. The CDR3 covers 16 residues. Sequenced sample: PBMCs. The V gene is TRBV4-2, the J gene TRBJ1-2; 9 bases are shared with TRBD1. The sequence came from a woman between 25 and 40 years old in good health and CMV-seropositive. CDR3 DNA: TGTGCCAGCAGCCAAGATTCGAAGACACAGGGGGCAGGCTACACCTTC. Protein: CASSQDSKTQGAGYTF.